The present T cell receptor (beta chain) was sequenced within a study of blood T cell repertoires in COVID-19. Study-wide context: Samples taken during acute and convalescent COVID-19 were collected in the United States, Italy and Spain. T cells, B-cell-depleted T cells, or PBMCs supplied cDNA or gDNA.

The table lists this clone with a count of one. Authors' processing steps: Scientists estimated how many nucleated cells there were by amplifying reference gene primers. Measured with immunoSEQ multiplex PCR; TCRdb has only the in-frame clones, and not every one. Clone size and the V and J calls come from that table; the DNA yielded D and trimming. This sample has tens of thousands of clones; approximately 86% occur once, and the top ten carry about 1.2%. The V gene lost 4 bases and the J gene lost 2 bases, with 11 bases spanning the gap. The germline V gene has CDR1 MNHNY and CDR2 SVGAGI (reference sequence). This CDR3 has 14 amino acids.

The sequence came from a man aged 35-49 years with acute or convalescent COVID-19. Material: peripheral blood. This chain uses TRBV6-6 with TRBJ1-2; D is possibly TRBD1 (5 bases). CDR3 bases: TGTGCCAGCAGTTCAGTCAGGGCGAACTATGGCTACACCTTC. Residues: CASSSVRANYGYTF.